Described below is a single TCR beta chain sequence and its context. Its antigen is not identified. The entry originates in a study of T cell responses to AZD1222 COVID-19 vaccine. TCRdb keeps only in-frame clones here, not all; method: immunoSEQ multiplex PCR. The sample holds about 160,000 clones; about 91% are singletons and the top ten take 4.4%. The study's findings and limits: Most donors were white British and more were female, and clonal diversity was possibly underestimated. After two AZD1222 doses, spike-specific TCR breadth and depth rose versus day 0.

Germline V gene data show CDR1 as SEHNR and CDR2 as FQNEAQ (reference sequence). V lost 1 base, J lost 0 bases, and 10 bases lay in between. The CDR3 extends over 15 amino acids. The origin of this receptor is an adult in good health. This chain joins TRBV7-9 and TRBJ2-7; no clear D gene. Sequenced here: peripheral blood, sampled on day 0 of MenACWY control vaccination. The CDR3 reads CASSLDGSPSYEQYF. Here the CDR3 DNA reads TGTGCCAGCAGCTTAGACGGTAGTCCCTCCTACGAGCAGTACTTC.